The clone carrying this TCR beta chain was seen repeatedly, ten times or more. What it recognizes is unknown. This likely traces to a read error, being one base from a far larger clone. The entry originates in a study of read filtering for tumor transcriptome and immune sequencing. From roughly 0.4 ug of RNA, a library with molecular barcoded alpha/delta and beta/gamma adaptors was made. TCRdb reprocessed the reads with MiXCR, giving one entry per CDR3 protein. There are 75,000 to 95,000 distinct CDR3 sequences in the sample; under 25% occur only once, and about an eighth lies in the top ten. Points from the study as a whole: Around 82% of IR-seq clonotypes had a single read, yet these held about 3.5% of reads. The sorted CD138-negative fraction was a mixed bone marrow immune population, not purified T cells.

Sampling of bone marrow took place during active disease in every patient. This sequence originates from a donor at least 40 years old with multiple myeloma. Sequenced sample: a population of CD138-negative cells sorted from bone marrow.

In nucleotides, the CDR3 is TGTGCCAGCAGTTTAGAGCCGGAACTGCCCTACAATGAGCAGTTCTTC. It codes for CASSLEPELPYNEQFF. V usage is TRBV12-3 or TRBV12-4 and J usage is TRBJ2-1; D is ambiguous. V was pared by 1 base and J by 2 bases, with 12 bases between. The CDR3 covers 16 residues.